These 24 T cell receptor beta chains were sequenced from one sample in a study of T cell responses to AZD1222 COVID-19 vaccine. Sequenced by immunoSEQ multiplex PCR; TCRdb stores in-frame clones only, minus some. The sample lists 150,000 or so clones; 75% to 95% were seen once. The sample was peripheral blood, taken on day 0 of MenACWY control vaccination. These receptors were taken from an adult in good health.

CDR3 DNA sequence: TGTGCCAGCCAAAGGGGAAGACAGTCCTACGGGGGCAATCAGCCCCAGCATTTT. Amino acids: CASQRGRQSYGGNQPQHF. The chain recombines TRBV19 with TRBJ1-5, with D possibly being TRBD1 (5 bases). The ends were cut back, 9 bases at V and 2 bases at J, with 26 bases in the middle. Germline V gene lookup returns CDR1 LNHDA and CDR2 SQIVND (reference sequence). The CDR3 length is 18 residues. Combining the CDR3 with reference TRBV19 and TRBJ1-5 gives the whole variable domain DGGITQSPKYLFRKEGQNVTLSCEQNLNHDAMYWYRQDPGQGLRLIYYSQIVNDFQKGDIAEGYSVSREKKESFPLTVTSAQKNPTAFYLCASQRGRQSYGGNQPQHFGDGTRLSIL.

Worth noting for this clone: The junction and the germline gene differ at one end; a read error may be behind it. CDR3 loop: CATSDQGMGYNEQFF. The DNA of the CDR3 is TGTGCCACAAGTGATCAGGGAATGGGCTACAATGAGCAGTTCTTC. The chain carries TRBV24-1 and TRBJ2-1, with D tentatively TRBD1 (5 bases). Germline CDR1 reads KGHDR; CDR2 reads SFDVKD. The CDR3 has 15 residues.

The rearrangement uses TRBV19 and TRBJ1-1, with 7 bases lining up with TRBD1. Germline lookup yields CDR1 LNHDA and CDR2 SQIVND (reference sequence). The J segment lost 7 bases and the V segment lost 6 bases, leaving 2 bases of the junction unmatched. This CDR3 contains 11 residues. CDR3 sequence reads: CASSQGVEAFF. CDR3 coding DNA: TGTGCCAGTAGCCAGGGGGTTGAAGCTTTCTTT.

The CDR3 DNA sequence: TGTGCCAGCTCGTGGTCTTCAGATACGCAGTATTTT. Its translation: CASSWSSDTQYF. The rearrangement links TRBV6-6 to TRBJ2-3; D is unclear. CDR1 and CDR2 from the germline V gene are MNHNY and SVGAGI (reference sequence). The CDR3 is 12 residues long. V shed 8 bases and J shed 4 bases, with 10 bases lying between them.

This chain connects TRBV27 to TRBJ2-7; TRBD1 might be the D (6 bases). CDR1 is MNHEY, CDR2 SMNVEV, per germline (reference sequence). The ends were cut back, 3 bases at V and 3 bases at J, with 12 bases in the middle. The CDR3 sequence is 14 residues long. The CDR3 loop is CASSFTVRGYEQYF. The CDR3 bases are TGTGCCAGCAGTTTCACGGTCAGGGGCTACGAGCAGTACTTC.

V is TRBV7-6 and J is TRBJ1-1; TRBD1 matches at 9 bases. The V and J ends lost 4 bases and 3 bases, in that order; junction bases with no gene match: 6. Germline CDR1 reads SGHVS; CDR2 reads FNYEAQ. The CDR3 has 15 residues. The CDR3 region is CASSSTGGPYTEAFF. Here the CDR3 DNA reads TGTGCCAGCAGCTCTACAGGGGGCCCTTACACTGAAGCTTTCTTT.

The chain links TRBV5-1 to TRBJ2-3, with D perhaps TRBD1 (6 bases). Germline V gene lookup returns CDR1 SGHRS and CDR2 YFSETQ. V was cut by 2 bases and J by 4 bases, with 11 bases left in between. CDR3 length: 14 residues. Written as DNA, the CDR3 is TGCGCCAGCAGCTTTTCAGGGGCCTCAGATACGCAGTATTTT. Translating gives CASSFSGASDTQYF.

The chain carries TRBV7-2 and TRBJ2-7; D is uncertain. CDR3 length equals 14 residues. Looked up from germline, CDR1 is SGHTA and CDR2 is FQGNSA. The V end was cut by 1 base, the J end by 0 bases, with 7 bases between. The CDR3 nucleotides read TGTGCCAGCAGCTTAGGTGGCCTCTCCTACGAGCAGTACTTC. It specifies CASSLGGLSYEQYF.

The genes are TRBV2 and TRBJ1-5; D uncertain. Germline lookup yields CDR1 SNHLY and CDR2 FYNNEI. V lost 5 bases and J 2 bases, leaving 7 bases between the germline ends. This CDR3 contains 13 residues. In DNA form, the CDR3 reads TGTGCCAGCAGTACAGAAGGCAATCAGCCCCAGCATTTT. Translation: CASSTEGNQPQHF.

The chain joins TRBV11-1 to TRBJ2-3; a possible D gene is TRBD2 (6 bases). Germline V gene data show CDR1 as SGHAT and CDR2 as FQDESV (reference sequence). The V and J ends lost 2 bases and 1 base respectively, with 13 bases between them. The CDR3 runs 16 residues. This chain's CDR3 is CASSLIGGGGTDTQYF. The CDR3 region has the DNA TGTGCCAGCAGCTTAATCGGGGGAGGAGGCACAGATACGCAGTATTTT.

This clone was counted between two and nine times. CDR3 coding DNA: TGTGCCAGCAGTGCCGAAACAGGGGGCGAGCAGTACTTC. As protein: CASSAETGGEQYF. The chain combines TRBV2 with TRBJ2-7; 8 bases agree with TRBD1. CDR1 is SNHLY, CDR2 FYNNEI, per germline. V dropped 4 bases and J dropped 6; count of bases not matched to a gene: 5. This CDR3 contains 13 residues.

The chain employs TRBV25-1 and TRBJ1-2; no reliable D call. Germline V gene lookup returns CDR1 MGHDK and CDR2 SYGVNS. The CDR3 runs to 13 residues. Trimming stripped 1 base from V and 2 bases from J, with 5 bases between. In nucleotides, the CDR3 is TGTGCCAGCAGTGAATCCGAGAACTATGGCTACACCTTC. Its protein product is CASSESENYGYTF.

The chain combines TRBV5-1 with TRBJ1-1; D unclear. CDR1 SGHRS and CDR2 YFSETQ come from the germline V gene. The CDR3 runs 13 residues. The V end lost 3 bases, the J end lost 3 bases, and 9 bases lay between the germline ends. The CDR3 sequence: CASSSGIDTEAFF. DNA of the CDR3: TGCGCCAGCAGCTCGGGAATTGACACTGAAGCTTTCTTT.

This chain connects TRBV30 to TRBJ1-2; tentatively, D is TRBD1 (6 bases). Germline V gene data show CDR1 as GTSNPN and CDR2 as SVGIG (reference sequence). With 0 bases removed from V and 5 bases from J, the gap between germline ends came to 10 bases. This CDR3 has 13 amino acids. CDR3 sequence reads: CAWSVEGGYGYTF. CDR3 DNA: TGTGCCTGGAGTGTCGAGGGGGGGTATGGCTACACCTTC.

The CDR3 DNA is TGCAGCACCTTACAGGGAACCGGGGAGCTGTTTTTT. This encodes CSTLQGTGELFF. This chain links TRBV29-1 with TRBJ2-2, with TRBD1 as a possible D gene (6 bases). The V gene lost 8 bases and the J gene lost 5 bases, with 12 bases spanning the gap. The CDR3 is 12 amino acids. The germline V gene has CDR1 SQVTM and CDR2 ANQGSEA.

The gene calls are TRBV29-1 and TRBJ1-1, with 7 bases aligning to TRBD1. The CDR3 runs 13 residues. V was clipped by 7 bases and J by 5 bases; unmatched bases: 10. Germline V CDR1 and CDR2: SQVTM, ANQGSEA. CDR3 protein: CSARQGRGTEAFF. DNA for the CDR3: TGCAGCGCCCGACAGGGAAGGGGAACTGAAGCTTTCTTT.

The chain carries TRBV27 and TRBJ1-3, with 10 bases that match TRBD1. The CDR3 totals 15 residues. Losses at the gene ends were 10 bases for V and 5 bases for J; bases not matched to a gene: 11. CDR1 MNHEY and CDR2 SMNVEV come from the germline V gene (reference sequence). CDR3 loop: CANLEGQGKRNTIYF. The CDR3 DNA reads as TGTGCCAACCTGGAGGGACAGGGGAAGAGAAACACCATATATTTT.

This sequence joins TRBV28 and TRBJ1-5, with 7 bases lining up with TRBD1. The J segment lost 1 base and the V segment lost 2 bases, leaving 5 bases of the junction unmatched. Germline-derived CDR1 and CDR2 are MDHEN and SYDVKM. The CDR3 consists of 16 residues. CDR3 sequence (DNA): TGTGCCAGCAGTTTACCGGGACAGCAAAGCAATCAGCCCCAGCATTTT. This encodes CASSLPGQQSNQPQHF. Full variable domain (outside the CDR3, taken from reference TRBV28 and TRBJ1-5): DVKVTQSSRYLVKRTGEKVFLECVQDMDHENMFWYRQDPGLGLRLIYFSYDVKMKEKGDIPEGYSVSREKKERFSLILESASTNQTSMYLCASSLPGQQSNQPQHFGDGTRLSIL.

The V call is TRBV5-4, the J call TRBJ1-1; weak D call: TRBD1 (5 bases). Trimming removed 5 bases from V and 4 bases from J, with 12 bases in between. This CDR3 is built from 13 residues. Germline values: CDR1 SGHNT, CDR2 YYREEE (reference sequence). The CDR3 region is CASRGPGVTEAFF. CDR3 nucleotides: TGTGCCAGCAGAGGGCCGGGGGTCACTGAAGCTTTCTTT.

The chain combines TRBV3-1 (or the pseudogene TRBV3-2) with TRBJ1-5, with TRBD1 as a possible D gene (6 bases). Germline V gene data show CDR1 as LGHDT and CDR2 as YNNKEL (reference sequence). V was clipped by 0 bases and J by 7 bases, with 13 bases between them. The CDR3 covers 15 residues. Here the CDR3 reads CASSQDISQGQPQHF. The CDR3 DNA is TGTGCCAGCAGCCAAGATATCTCTCAGGGGCAGCCCCAGCATTTT.

The chain employs TRBV5-6 and TRBJ2-5; D is undetermined. The CDR3 is 15 residues long. V was pared by 1 base and J by 5 bases, with 15 bases between. Germline V gene lookup returns CDR1 SGHDT and CDR2 YYEEEE. In DNA form, the CDR3 reads TGTGCCAGCAGCTTGTTTATGGCGATTTGGGAGACCCAGTACTTC. Amino acids: CASSLFMAIWETQYF.

The count of this clone is one. The chain carries TRBV29-1 and TRBJ2-5; D is perhaps TRBD1 or TRBD2 (5 bases each). The CDR3 contains 13 residues. Germline V CDR1 and CDR2: SQVTM, ANQGSEA. V lost 3 bases and J lost 0, with 8 bases in between. The CDR3 region is CSVDWGYQETQYF. DNA for the CDR3: TGCAGCGTTGATTGGGGGTACCAAGAGACCCAGTACTTC.

This chain links TRBV11-2 with TRBJ1-4; no reliable D call. Per germline, CDR1 SGHAT and CDR2 FQNNGV. The CDR3 totals 17 residues. The V gene lost 4 bases and the J gene lost 2 bases, with 17 bases spanning the gap. DNA of the CDR3: TGTGCCAGCAGCTACAGCAACGAGCCGTATACTAATGAAAAACTGTTTTTT. This sequence encodes CASSYSNEPYTNEKLFF.

The V gene is TRBV7-5, the J gene TRBJ1-3. TRBV7-5 is assigned pseudogene status. This CDR3 comprises 12 residues. CDR3 nucleotides: TGTGTCAGAAGACGGAAGGGAAACACCATATATTTT. Amino acid sequence: CVRRRKGNTIYF.